This T cell receptor (beta chain) was captured by sequencing in a study of CD8 T cells in ankylosing spondylitis. The V gene's germline CDR1 is SNHLY and CDR2 FYNNEI. CDR3 length equals 11 residues. Details on this clonotype: Its cognate antigen is unknown. The junction departs from germline at one end; a sequencing error may be responsible.

Study-wide findings and caveats: Reportedly, matched ankylosing spondylitis synovial fluid was significantly enriched for disease-linked clones. Typical of ankylosing spondylitis blood, it appeared, was a TCR beta motif of fewer than ten highly homologous variants.

The authors made TCR beta libraries by quantitative 5'-RACE with molecular barcodes. TCRdb used MiXCR to reprocess the 5' RACE reads, holding one entry per CDR3 protein. Altogether fewer than 450,000 distinct CDR3 sequences are present, under 20% being singletons, with the ten largest covering 1%. Specimen: blood, either unsorted or a sorted T cell fraction (not recorded which). This TCR was sampled from a male donor with ankylosing spondylitis. V is TRBV2 and J is TRBJ2-4; D is uncertain. Here the CDR3 reads CASSARNIQYF. CDR3 sequence (DNA): TGTGCCAGCAGTGCCAGAAACATTCAGTACTTC.